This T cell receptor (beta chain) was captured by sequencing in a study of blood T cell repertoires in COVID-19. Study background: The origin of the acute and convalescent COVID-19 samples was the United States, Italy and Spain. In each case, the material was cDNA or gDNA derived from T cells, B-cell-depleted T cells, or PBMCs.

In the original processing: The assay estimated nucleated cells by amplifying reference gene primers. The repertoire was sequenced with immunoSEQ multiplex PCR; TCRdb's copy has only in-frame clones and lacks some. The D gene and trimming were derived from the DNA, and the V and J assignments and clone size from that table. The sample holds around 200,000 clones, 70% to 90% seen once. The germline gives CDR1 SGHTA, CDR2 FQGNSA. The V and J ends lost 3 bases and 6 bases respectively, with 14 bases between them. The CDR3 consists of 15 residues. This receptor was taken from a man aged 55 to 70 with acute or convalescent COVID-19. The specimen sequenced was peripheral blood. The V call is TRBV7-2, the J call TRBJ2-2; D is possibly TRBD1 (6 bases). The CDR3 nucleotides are TGTGCCAGCAGCTTTTTCACAGGGTTCCCCGGGGAGCTGTTTTTT. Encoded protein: CASSFFTGFPGELFF.